These T cell receptor beta chains were read from a single sample in a study of control samples from healthy donors and cancer patients. Sequencing used immunoSEQ multiplex PCR; TCRdb keeps in-frame clones, though not all of them. The sample records roughly 92,000 clones, around 87% being singletons. Sample: blood. The receptors here all came from a woman between 50 and 59 years old in good health. The CDR3 runs from the conserved cysteine through the conserved F or W. Each record gives: J gene, D gene, clone size, V gene, CDR3 protein, CDR3 DNA. A D gene is named only where the DNA matches it firmly. Clone size appears in some rows only: once, few, many, or a class for an expanded clone.

TRBJ2-5,-,-,TRBV19,CASSFQKKETQYF,TGTGCCAGTAGTTTTCAGAAGAAAGAGACCCAGTACTTC
TRBJ1-1,-,-,TRBV28,CASRHRVQDTEAFF,TGTGCCAGCAGACACAGGGTCCAGGACACTGAAGCTTTCTTT
TRBJ1-5,-,-,TRBV3-1/TRBV3-2,CASSLRTGVNQPQHF,TGTGCCAGCAGCCTCCGCACAGGAGTCAATCAGCCCCAGCATTTT
TRBJ1-1,-,-,TRBV7-9,CASSPRGGAGNTEAFF,TGTGCCAGCAGCCCTAGGGGGGGAGCTGGGAACACTGAAGCTTTCTTT
TRBJ2-5,-,-,TRBV28,CASSYPGTGFEETQYF,TGTGCCAGCAGTTACCCAGGCACAGGATTTGAAGAGACCCAGTACTTC
TRBJ1-2,-,few,TRBV28,CASSLERVNYGYTF,TGTGCCAGCAGTTTAGAGCGGGTTAACTATGGCTACACCTTC
TRBJ2-5,-,-,TRBV3-1/TRBV3-2,CASSQPTPRNQRPETQYF,TGTGCCAGCAGCCAACCCACCCCTAGAAACCAACGCCCAGAGACCCAGTACTTC
TRBJ1-5,-,-,TRBV3-1/TRBV3-2,CASSQGAQDQPQHF,TGTGCCAGCAGCCAGGGAGCCCAAGACCAGCCCCAGCATTTT
TRBJ1-5,-,-,TRBV21-1,CATGQGETQPQHF,TGTGCCACCGGACAGGGCGAGACTCAGCCCCAGCATTTT
TRBJ2-5,TRBD2,-,TRBV6-6,CASGSGVAGETQYF,TGTGCCAGCGGAAGCGGGGTTGCAGGGGAGACCCAGTACTTC
TRBJ1-2,TRBD1,-,TRBV28,CASKLLGRQGTNYGYTF,TGTGCCAGTAAACTGCTCGGAAGACAGGGTACTAACTATGGCTACACCTTC
TRBJ1-5,TRBD1,-,TRBV18,CASSPSGGIGQPQHF,TGTGCCAGCTCACCATCAGGGGGCATAGGCCAGCCCCAGCATTTT
TRBJ1-4,TRBD1,-,TRBV5-1,CASSIGQGATNEKLFF,TGCGCCAGCAGCATCGGACAGGGGGCAACTAATGAAAAACTGTTTTTT
TRBJ2-1,TRBD2,-,TRBV18,CASSPFGGANNEQFF,TGTGCCAGCTCACCATTCGGGGGGGCGAATAATGAGCAGTTCTTC
TRBJ2-1,-,-,TRBV19,CASSIEGSSYNEQFF,TGTGCCAGTAGTATAGAGGGAAGCTCCTACAATGAGCAGTTCTTC
TRBJ1-5,-,-,TRBV3-1/TRBV3-2,CASSLNGGNQPQHF,TGTGCCAGCAGCTTGAATGGGGGCAATCAGCCCCAGCATTTT
TRBJ2-1,-,-,TRBV20-1,CSRQRANEQFF,TGCAGTCGACAAAGAGCGAATGAGCAGTTCTTC
TRBJ2-5,-,-,TRBV7-2,CASSLAGRLETQYF,TGTGCCAGCAGCTTAGCCGGGCGGCTGGAGACCCAGTACTTC
TRBJ1-1,-,-,TRBV6-2/TRBV6-3,CASSHLGGGSAEAFF,TGTGCCAGCAGTCACCTTGGGGGTGGCTCTGCTGAAGCTTTCTTT
TRBJ1-6,TRBD1,-,TRBV5-8,CASSYRGNSPLHF,TGTGCCAGCAGCTACAGGGGTAATTCACCCCTCCACTTT
TRBJ2-1,-,-,TRBV7-2,CASSSPGSGSLSSYNEQFF,TGTGCCAGCAGCTCCCCGGGTAGCGGCTCCTTGAGCTCCTACAATGAGCAGTTCTTC
TRBJ2-7,-,-,TRBV5-8,CASSLRDYEQYF,TGTGCCAGCAGCTTGAGAGACTACGAGCAGTACTTC
TRBJ1-2,TRBD1,-,TRBV11-2,CASSYPGQGYGYTF,TGTGCCAGCAGCTACCCGGGACAGGGTTATGGCTACACCTTC
TRBJ1-5,TRBD1,-,TRBV6-4,CASILGQGRAYSNQPQHF,TGTGCCAGCATTCTTGGACAGGGTCGGGCGTATAGCAATCAGCCCCAGCATTTT
TRBJ1-1,-,-,TRBV7-2,CASSLDFAANTEAFF,TGTGCCAGCAGCTTAGATTTCGCGGCGAACACTGAAGCTTTCTTT
TRBJ2-1,-,-,TRBV7-2,CASSPSRDEQFF,TGTGCCAGCAGCCCCTCGCGCGATGAGCAGTTCTTC
TRBJ2-5,TRBD2,-,TRBV7-6,CASSKGLAGGVEETQYF,TGTGCCAGCAGCAAGGGACTAGCGGGAGGGGTGGAGGAGACCCAGTACTTC
TRBJ1-2,-,-,TRBV2,CASSGWRNTYGYTF,TGTGCCAGCAGTGGATGGAGAAATACGTATGGCTACACCTTC
TRBJ1-2,-,few,TRBV14,CASSQVLDFGYTF,TGTGCCAGCAGCCAAGTACTTGACTTTGGCTACACCTTC
TRBJ2-3,-,-,TRBV19,CASSPVGRGKADTQYF,TGTGCCAGTAGTCCCGTCGGCAGGGGCAAGGCAGATACGCAGTATTTT
TRBJ1-2,-,-,TRBV7-8,CASSLEGLGGYTF,TGTGCCAGCAGCTTAGAGGGCCTTGGGGGCTACACCTTC
TRBJ1-6,TRBD1,-,TRBV4-3,CASSQDLRRDRPSGYNSPLHF,TGCGCCAGCAGCCAAGACCTGCGCCGGGACAGGCCTTCCGGCTATAATTCACCCCTCCACTTT
TRBJ2-5,-,-,TRBV19,CASSIARGFQETQYF,TGTGCCAGTAGTATAGCTCGTGGGTTCCAAGAGACCCAGTACTTC
TRBJ2-7,TRBD2,-,TRBV7-2,CASSLRASGKREQYF,TGTGCCAGCAGCTTACGGGCTAGCGGGAAGCGCGAGCAGTACTTC
TRBJ1-1,-,-,TRBV19,CASSIPRQLNTEAFF,TGTGCCAGTAGTATACCACGACAGTTGAACACTGAAGCTTTCTTT
TRBJ2-3,TRBD1,once,TRBV18,CASSPSTGQGAQNTQYF,TGTGCCAGCTCACCATCAACGGGACAGGGGGCGCAGAATACGCAGTATTTT
TRBJ1-2,-,-,TRBV25-1,CASTPRGNYGYTF,TGTGCCAGCACCCCTCGAGGAAACTATGGCTACACCTTC
TRBJ1-3,-,-,TRBV9,CASSAQGGSGNTIYF,TGTGCCAGCAGCGCGCAGGGAGGCTCTGGAAACACCATATATTTT
TRBJ2-3,TRBD1,-,TRBV5-5,CASSRTGLGQDTQYF,TGTGCCAGCAGCCGGACAGGCCTGGGACAAGATACGCAGTATTTT
TRBJ2-1,-,-,TRBV21-1,CASSKRPRPLQGNEQFF,TGTGCCAGCAGCAAACGCCCCAGGCCGCTTCAGGGCAATGAGCAGTTCTTC
TRBJ1-4,TRBD1,once,TRBV28,CATKTGNEKLFF,TGTGCCACCAAGACAGGGAATGAAAAACTGTTTTTT
TRBJ2-1,TRBD1,-,TRBV19,CATDSGTGGYEQFF,TGTGCCACCGACTCCGGGACAGGGGGCTATGAGCAGTTCTTC